These 31 T cell receptor beta chains were all obtained from the same sample, sequenced in a study of blood T cells in healthy people across ages. Sample-barcoded 5' priming and a J-beta primer mix drove a second PCR of about 6 to 12 cycles. Each CDR3 protein gets one entry after TCRdb re-called the 5' RACE reads with MiXCR. Of about a million distinct CDR3 sequences in the sample, 40% to 60% were seen once. The sequencing input was blood. The receptors derive from a man aged 25 to 40 in good health.

Of note for this clonotype: A much larger clone is a single base away; this may be a read error. V gene TRBV20-1 combines with J gene TRBJ2-5, with TRBD2 as a possible D gene (5 bases). The CDR3 runs 16 residues. Germline assignment: CDR1 DFQATT and CDR2 SNEGSKA (reference sequence). The DNA for the CDR3 is TGCAGTGCTAGATCGCTAGCCGATGGGTACCAAGAGACCCGGTACTTC. Amino acid sequence: CSARSLADGYQETRYF.

With respect to this clonotype: Being one base from a much bigger clone, this may be a read error. The chain is built from TRBV27 and TRBJ2-1; D unclear. This CDR3 contains 9 residues. From germline, CDR1 is MNHEY and CDR2 SMNVEV (reference sequence). Deletions cut 6 bases from V and 13 bases from J, with 7 bases between. The CDR3 protein is CASRETQFF. In nucleotides, the CDR3 is TGTGCCAGCAGAGAGACCCAGTTCTTC.

This clonotype was detected many times. The rearrangement joins TRBV10-3 to TRBJ2-3; the D gene is possibly TRBD2 (6 bases). V was pared by 8 bases and J by 2 bases, with 17 bases between. The germline CDR1 and CDR2 sequences are ENHRY and SYGVKD. The CDR3 is 15 amino acids. The CDR3, as DNA: TGTGCCATCCGGGACTTGACGGGGGTCACAGATACGCAGTATTTT. Encoded protein: CAIRDLTGVTDTQYF.

A remark on this clonotype: A junction end diverges from the germline sequence, so it may reflect a read error. The chain couples TRBV6-5 to TRBJ2-3, with a tentative D call TRBD1 (5 bases). Germline lookup yields CDR1 MNHEY and CDR2 SVGAGI. The CDR3 is 17 residues long. The CDR3 DNA is TGTCCCAGCAGATTTACTCCGGGCCAGGGTGAACTGGATACGCAGTATTTT. This codes for CPSRFTPGQGELDTQYF.

The chain links TRBV20-1 to TRBJ2-1, with D perhaps assigned TRBD1 or TRBD2 (5 bases each). CDR1 is DFQATT and CDR2 is SNEGSKA in the germline V gene (reference sequence). Deletions cut 6 bases from V and 9 bases from J, with 15 bases between. The CDR3 sequence is 12 residues long. CDR3 in amino acids: CSASGSHTEQFF. As DNA, the CDR3 is TGCAGTGCGTCAGGGAGCCACACTGAGCAGTTCTTC.

J is TRBJ2-5 and V is TRBV7-8; tentative D call: TRBD2 (6 bases). The V end lost 4 bases, the J end lost 1 base, and 16 bases lay between the germline ends. This CDR3 is 16 amino acids long. The V gene's germline CDR1 is SGHVS and CDR2 FQNEAQ. The CDR3 region is CASSSPPAGTQETQYF. In nucleotides, the CDR3 is TGTGCCAGCAGCTCGCCCCCGGCGGGAACCCAAGAGACCCAGTACTTC.

This clonotype appeared a few times. This chain connects TRBV2 to TRBJ2-3; D uncertain. The germline V gene has CDR1 SNHLY and CDR2 FYNNEI. V was clipped by 4 bases and J by 9 bases, with 11 bases between them. This CDR3 has 12 amino acids. In nucleotides, the CDR3 is TGTGCCAGCAGTGCCCCCGAGGTGACGCAGTATTTT. Translating it yields CASSAPEVTQYF.

The V and J genes are TRBV7-9 and TRBJ2-4, with unresolved D. V was clipped by 4 bases and J by 1 base, with 17 bases between them. From germline, CDR1 is SEHNR and CDR2 FQNEAQ (reference sequence). CDR3 size: 17 residues. The CDR3 loop reads CASSSTVGYTAKNIQYF. CDR3 DNA: TGTGCCAGCAGCTCAACGGTCGGCTATACGGCCAAAAACATTCAGTACTTC.

The gene calls are TRBV12-3 or TRBV12-4 and TRBJ2-6, with no clear D. The V end lost 8 bases, the J end lost 0 bases, and 8 bases lay between the germline ends. CDR3 length: 14 residues. CDR3 in DNA: TGTGCCAGCGCCCAGGTCTCTGGGGCCAACGTCCTGACTTTC. Its translation is CASAQVSGANVLTF.

The V call is TRBV7-2, the J call TRBJ2-1; D is possibly TRBD2 (6 bases). CDR1 SGHTA and CDR2 FQGNSA come from the germline V gene. Trimming took off 1 base at V and 12 bases at J, with 13 bases between the two ends. There are 13 residues in the CDR3. CDR3 residues: CASSLEAEGAQFF. For the CDR3, the DNA is TGTGCCAGCAGCTTAGAGGCGGAGGGAGCGCAGTTCTTC. Drawing the rest from reference TRBV7-2 and TRBJ2-1, the complete variable domain is GAGVSQSPSNKVTEKGKDVELRCDPISGHTALYWYRQSLGQGLEFLIYFQGNSAPDKSGLPSDRFSAERTGGSVSTLTIQRTQQEDSAVYLCASSLEAEGAQFFGPGTRLTVL.

For this clonotype: Germline is not matched at one junction end, which may reflect a read error. The V call is TRBV7-2, the J call TRBJ1-1; no definite D call. The germline gives CDR1 SGHTA, CDR2 FQGNSA. CDR3 length equals 13 residues. The CDR3 protein is CASSLGQNTETFF. The CDR3 DNA reads as TGTGCCAGCAGCTTAGGGCAGAACACTGAAACTTTCTTT. The variable domain in full, with the rest retrieved from reference TRBV7-2 and TRBJ1-1, is GAGVSQSPSNKVTEKGKDVELRCDPISGHTALYWYRQSLGQGLEFLIYFQGNSAPDKSGLPSDRFSAERTGGSVSTLTIQRTQQEDSAVYLCASSLGQNTETFFGQGTRLTVV.

The CDR3 loop reads CASSQEGQLYEQYF. The CDR3 DNA reads as TGTGCCAGCAGCCAGGAGGGACAGCTCTACGAGCAGTACTTC. The rearrangement uses TRBV4-2 and TRBJ2-7; a possible D gene is TRBD1 (7 bases). V lost 3 bases and J 3 bases, leaving 12 bases between the germline ends. The CDR3 consists of 14 residues. Germline CDR1 is LGHNA and CDR2 is YNFKEQ.

V gene TRBV29-1 combines with J gene TRBJ1-1; 8 bases map to TRBD1. J gave up 10 bases and V 2 bases, and 15 bases lay outside the gene matches. The CDR3 has 15 residues. CDR1 SQVTM and CDR2 ANQGSEA come from the germline V gene. CDR3 amino acids: CSVERGGGQVPRAFF. As DNA, the CDR3 is TGCAGCGTTGAAAGGGGTGGGGGACAGGTACCACGAGCTTTCTTT.

This clonotype was seen a few times. V usage is TRBV27 and J usage is TRBJ2-7; D gene uncertain. CDR3 length: 14 amino acids. CDR1 is MNHEY and CDR2 is SMNVEV in the germline V gene (reference sequence). V gave up 4 bases and J gave up 0 bases, with 10 bases separating them. The CDR3 DNA reads as TGTGCCAGCAGTTCCGGGCTATACTCCTACGAGCAGTACTTC. It encodes CASSSGLYSYEQYF.

This clonotype came up many times. The junction and the germline gene differ at one end; a read error may be behind it. V is TRBV5-1 and J is TRBJ2-7; 8 positions match TRBD1. The CDR3 is 14 residues long. The V gene's germline CDR1 is SGHRS and CDR2 YFSETQ. CDR3 bases: TGTGCCAGCAGCCTGGACAGGGCCACCTACGAGCAGTACTTC. Translating it yields CASSLDRATYEQYF.

J is TRBJ2-7 and V is TRBV5-6; 11 bases align to TRBD2. Germline assignment: CDR1 SGHDT and CDR2 YYEEEE. The CDR3 sequence is 15 residues long. V dropped 4 bases and J dropped 2; count of bases not matched to a gene: 5. This chain's CDR3 is CASSPTSGAPYEQYF. Here the CDR3 DNA reads TGTGCCAGCAGCCCGACTAGCGGGGCTCCCTACGAGCAGTACTTC. The full variable domain, with the rest looked up from reference TRBV5-6 and TRBJ2-7, is DAGVTQSPTHLIKTRGQQVTLRCSPKSGHDTVSWYQQALGQGPQFIFQYYEEEERQRGNFPDRFSGHQFPNYSSELNVNALLLGDSALYLCASSPTSGAPYEQYFGPGTRLTVT.

This clonotype was seen a handful of times. The chain joins TRBV5-1 to TRBJ2-3; TRBD1 might be the D (5 bases). Trimming took 1 base from V and 6 from J, leaving 12 bases between them. Germline V CDR1 and CDR2: SGHRS, YFSETQ. The CDR3 length is 14 residues. As DNA, the CDR3 is TGCGCCAGCAGCTTGTCCAGGGCCATCGATACGCAGTATTTT. Translated, it gives CASSLSRAIDTQYF.

The rearrangement joins TRBV10-3 to TRBJ2-1, with 9 bases that match TRBD1. The germline V gene has CDR1 ENHRY and CDR2 SYGVKD. V dropped 10 bases and J dropped 9; count of bases not matched to a gene: 16. The CDR3 runs 15 residues. The CDR3 sequence is CATRSATGGSGEQFF. CDR3 bases: TGTGCCACGAGGTCCGCGACAGGGGGTTCTGGTGAGCAGTTCTTC.

This clonotype was seen once. The J gene is TRBJ1-2, the V gene TRBV20-1; possible D gene TRBD1, 5 bases. V was trimmed by 6 bases and J by 4 bases, leaving 18 bases between them. There are 14 residues in the CDR3. Germline CDR1 reads DFQATT; CDR2 reads SNEGSKA (reference sequence). The DNA of the CDR3 is TGCAGTGCCCCAGGAAGGGGAGGAGGCTATGGCTACACCTTC. Amino acid sequence: CSAPGRGGGYGYTF.

This CDR3 reads CASSQPPGGYTF. The CDR3, as DNA: TGTGCCAGCAGTCAACCGCCCGGGGGCTACACCTTC. The chain couples TRBV27 to TRBJ1-2; no reliable D call. Germline V CDR1 and CDR2: MNHEY, SMNVEV (reference sequence). The ends were cut back, 5 bases at V and 8 bases at J, with 12 bases in the middle. The CDR3 contains 12 residues.

This clonotype was counted only a few times. The V and J genes are TRBV28 and TRBJ1-4; D remains ambiguous. Germline V gene lookup returns CDR1 MDHEN and CDR2 SYDVKM. V was pared by 7 bases and J by 9 bases, with 15 bases between. The CDR3 sequence is 13 residues long. The CDR3 DNA sequence: TGTGCCAGCATCACACCACGGGCCCAAAAACTGTTTTTT. Its translation is CASITPRAQKLFF.

This clonotype was detected a few times. The chain employs TRBV7-2 and TRBJ2-5, with D possibly being TRBD2 (6 bases). The J call could be wrong; TRBJ2-7 is a better fit for the DNA end. This CDR3 spans 14 amino acids. Germline CDR1 reads SGHTA; CDR2 reads FQGNSA. The CDR3 DNA follows: TGTGCCAGCAGCTTTGGGAGCGCGGGGTCCGAGCAGTACTTC. Protein product: CASSFGSAGSEQYF.

The chain links TRBV20-1 to TRBJ2-5, with TRBD2 matching over 11 bases. There are 15 residues in the CDR3. Germline assignment: CDR1 DFQATT and CDR2 SNEGSKA (reference sequence). Trimming took 0 bases from V and 11 from J; bases not matched to a gene: 11. This chain's CDR3 is CSARDALAGVNEQYF. The CDR3, as DNA: TGCAGTGCTAGAGATGCACTAGCGGGGGTTAATGAGCAGTACTTC.

This clonotype was seen more than once but under ten times. The chain recombines TRBV5-1 with TRBJ2-5, with 7 bases identical to TRBD2. CDR3 length: 14 amino acids. From germline, CDR1 is SGHRS and CDR2 YFSETQ. J lost 3 bases, V lost 0 bases, and 2 bases had no gene match. This CDR3 is CASSLVAGEETQYF. The CDR3 nucleotides read TGCGCCAGCAGCTTGGTCGCGGGGGAAGAGACCCAGTACTTC.

The V and J genes are TRBV7-2 and TRBJ1-3; D ambiguous. Trimming shortened V by 0 bases and J by 0 bases, and 6 bases separated the two germline ends. The CDR3 has 15 amino acids. Germline CDR1 and CDR2: SGHTA and FQGNSA. In nucleotides, the CDR3 is TGTGCCAGCAGCTTAGCAGTATTCTCTGGAAACACCATATATTTT. This gives the protein CASSLAVFSGNTIYF.

V and J are TRBV29-1 and TRBJ1-2, with TRBD1 matching 7 bases. CDR1 and CDR2 (germline): SQVTM, ANQGSEA. The V and J ends lost 1 base and 5 bases, in that order; junction bases with no gene match: 7. The CDR3 totals 14 residues. The CDR3 here is CSVEGAGGWYGYTF. CDR3 nucleotide sequence: TGCAGCGTTGAAGGTGCAGGGGGTTGGTATGGCTACACCTTC.

V is TRBV3-1 and J is TRBJ2-4, with a possible D match to TRBD2 (7 bases). The J call is doubtful: the DNA matches TRBJ2-7 better. The CDR3 is 16 residues long. Germline CDR1 and CDR2: LGHDT and YNNKEL (reference sequence). CDR3 residues: CASSHASRGPTYEQYF. CDR3 nucleotides: TGTGCCAGCAGCCACGCCTCGCGGGGGCCCACCTACGAGCAGTACTTC.

A remark on this clonotype: Compared with germline, one end of the junction differs, possibly owing to a read error. The chain joins TRBV12-3 or TRBV12-4 to TRBJ2-1, with D perhaps TRBD2 (5 bases). The CDR3 spans 14 residues. In DNA form, the CDR3 reads TGTGCCGGCAGTGAGGGTATTGCCTACAATGAGCAGTTCTTC. Protein product: CAGSEGIAYNEQFF.

CDR3 sequence reads: CASRPLEAGYGYTF. In nucleotides, the CDR3 is TGTGCCAGCAGGCCGCTCGAGGCGGGGTATGGCTACACCTTC. The gene calls are TRBV7-8 and TRBJ1-2; D is unclear. Germline CDR1 SGHVS, CDR2 FQNEAQ. The length of the CDR3 is 14 residues. Trimming took off 6 bases at V and 5 bases at J, with 16 bases between the two ends.

A few counts support this clonotype. The chain combines TRBV27 with TRBJ2-7, with D uncertain. Trimming took 5 bases from V and 8 from J, leaving 16 bases between them. This CDR3 region has 13 residues. Germline assignment: CDR1 MNHEY and CDR2 SMNVEV (reference sequence). The CDR3 loop reads CASSADGTTKQYF. The CDR3 nucleotides read TGTGCCAGCAGTGCGGACGGTACTACGAAGCAGTACTTC.

The rearrangement links TRBV4-1 to TRBJ2-7, with D perhaps assigned TRBD1 or TRBD2 (5 bases each). The germline gives CDR1 MGHRA, CDR2 YSYEKL. The CDR3 has 15 amino acids. V lost 1 base and J 2 bases, leaving 12 bases between the germline ends. The CDR3 loop is CASSQVGDGPYEQYF. CDR3 nucleotides: TGCGCCAGCAGCCAAGTAGGGGACGGCCCCTACGAGCAGTACTTC.